The sequence of this T cell receptor (beta chain) was determined in a study of blood T cell repertoires in COVID-19. Study-wide context: Samples representing acute and convalescent COVID-19 were sourced from the United States, Italy and Spain. In each case, the material was cDNA or gDNA derived from T cells, B-cell-depleted T cells, or PBMCs.

Per the original methods: Reference gene primer amplification gave nucleated cell count estimates. The data were produced by immunoSEQ multiplex PCR, yet TCRdb's version contains in-frame clones alone and is incomplete. The V and J calls and clone size come from that table; D and trimming were worked out from the DNA. The sample comprises tens of thousands of clones, almost 90% of which are singletons, and 20% to 25% rests with the top ten. CDR1 and CDR2 from the germline V gene are GTSNPN and SVGIG (reference sequence). Trimming pared 1 base from V and 8 bases from J, leaving 6 bases between. The CDR3 loop spans 11 amino acids.

The material sequenced was peripheral blood. The chain couples TRBV30 to TRBJ2-1; D gene unclear. This receptor was obtained from a woman in her forties or fifties with active or convalescent COVID-19. The CDR3 is CAWSDSYEQFF. For the CDR3, the DNA is TGTGCCTGGAGTGATAGCTATGAGCAGTTCTTC.